These T cell receptor beta chains were read from a single sample in a study of regulatory T cells in long-lasting Graves disease. Each CDR3 protein is one row after TCRdb ran MiXCR on the multiplex PCR reads. In the table there are roughly 560,000 distinct CDR3 sequences, roughly 16% of which are singletons. These data also formed part of another study, on T cells in Graves' hyperthyroidism and ophthalmopathy.

The sample was peripheral blood mononuclear cells (PBMCs), taken at new diagnosis, from a patient treated with antithyroid drugs. These receptors all stem from a woman aged 40 to 65 with Graves disease. Both conserved end residues are part of each CDR3. The order of the fields is J gene, D gene, V gene, clone size, CDR3 DNA, CDR3 protein. A D gene is named only where the DNA matches it firmly. Clone size is given for some rows only: seen once, a few or many times, or a class if the clone is expanded.

J: TRBJ1-4
D: NA
V: TRBV30
size: many
DNA: TGTGCCTGGAGTGTACGGGGTAGGGACGTGATTAAGGGGACTAATGAAAAACTGTTTTTT
CDR3: CAWSVRGRDVIKGTNEKLFF

J: TRBJ1-6
D: NA
V: TRBV15
size: few
DNA: TGTGCCACCAGCAGAGATGGCAGTAATTCACCCCTCCACTTT
CDR3: CATSRDGSNSPLHF

J: TRBJ2-7
D: TRBD2
V: TRBV19
size: once
DNA: TGTGCCAGTAGTATTCCAGCGGGGGGATCGTTCGAGCAGTACTTC
CDR3: CASSIPAGGSFEQYF

J: TRBJ2-2
D: NA
V: TRBV6-1
size: few
DNA: TGTGCCAGCAGCCCCTCACTCGCCACCGGGGAGCTGTTTTTT
CDR3: CASSPSLATGELFF

J: TRBJ1-5
D: NA
V: TRBV5-4
size: few
DNA: TGTGCCAGCAGCTTGGCCCCATATCAGCCCCAGCATTTT
CDR3: CASSLAPYQPQHF

J: TRBJ2-4
D: NA
V: TRBV27
size: NA
DNA: TGTGCCAGCGGTTTGGTAGCCAAAAACATTCAGTACTTC
CDR3: CASGLVAKNIQYF

J: TRBJ2-1
D: TRBD2
V: TRBV3-1
size: few
DNA: TGTGCCAGCAGCCAAGACCGGGGGGGTTACAATGAGCAGTTCTTC
CDR3: CASSQDRGGYNEQFF

J: TRBJ1-5
D: NA
V: TRBV7-8
size: many
DNA: TGTGCCAGCAGCTTAAATTGGGGCAGGAATCAGCCCCAGCATTTT
CDR3: CASSLNWGRNQPQHF

J: TRBJ2-7
D: NA
V: TRBV12-5
size: many
DNA: TGTGCTAGTGGTTTGACAGGGTCGGTATACGAGCAGTACTTC
CDR3: CASGLTGSVYEQYF

J: TRBJ2-1
D: NA
V: TRBV2
size: many
DNA: TGTGCCAGCAGTGAACTAAACCAGGGTGAGCAGTTCTTC
CDR3: CASSELNQGEQFF

J: TRBJ2-3
D: NA
V: TRBV2
size: many
DNA: TGTGCCAGCAATGAGGCCGCAGATACGCAGTATTTT
CDR3: CASNEAADTQYF

J: TRBJ1-1
D: NA
V: TRBV18
size: NA
DNA: TGTGCCAGCTCACCCCGGGACATAAGGACTGAAGCTTTCTTT
CDR3: CASSPRDIRTEAFF

J: TRBJ2-3
D: TRBD1
V: TRBV6-9
size: NA
DNA: TGTGCCAGCAGTTACAGGGGGCAGGCAACAGATACGCAGTATTTT
CDR3: CASSYRGQATDTQYF

J: TRBJ2-1
D: TRBD2
V: TRBV12-5
size: NA
DNA: TGTGCTAGTGGTTTGGTAGCGGGGGGCGTCAATGAGCAGTTCTTC
CDR3: CASGLVAGGVNEQFF

J: TRBJ1-3
D: NA
V: TRBV2
size: many
DNA: TGTGCCAGCAGTGACGGGACGCACTCTGGAAACACCATATATTTT
CDR3: CASSDGTHSGNTIYF

J: TRBJ1-5
D: TRBD1
V: TRBV10-3
size: few
DNA: TGTGCCATCAGTGCCGCCAGGGGGGTTGATCAGCCCCAGCATTTT
CDR3: CAISAARGVDQPQHF

J: TRBJ2-2
D: NA
V: TRBV12-3/TRBV12-4
size: few
DNA: TGTGCCAGCAGCCCCGGACTTCGGGGCGGCACCGGGGAGCTGTTTTTT
CDR3: CASSPGLRGGTGELFF

J: TRBJ2-7
D: TRBD1
V: TRBV2
size: many
DNA: TGTGCCAGCATGGGACAGGGGGACTCCTACGAGCAGTACTTC
CDR3: CASMGQGDSYEQYF

J: TRBJ2-2
D: NA
V: TRBV10-1
size: NA
DNA: TGCGCCAGCAGTGACCAGGTGACCGGGGAGCTGTTTTTT
CDR3: CASSDQVTGELFF

J: TRBJ2-1
D: NA
V: TRBV12-3/TRBV12-4
size: NA
DNA: TGTGCCAGCAGTTTCGGGACCCAAGCGTTGGGCCTAGATAGTCCCCAAGAGCAGTTCTTC
CDR3: CASSFGTQALGLDSPQEQFF

J: TRBJ1-4
D: TRBD1
V: TRBV11-2
size: many
DNA: TGTGCCAGCAGCCGGGGACAGGGAAATGAAAAACTGTTTTTT
CDR3: CASSRGQGNEKLFF

J: TRBJ2-2
D: TRBD1
V: TRBV3-1
size: few
DNA: TGTGCCAGCAGCCATACCGGGACAGGGTGGACCGGGGAGCTGTTTTTT
CDR3: CASSHTGTGWTGELFF

J: TRBJ2-1
D: TRBD1
V: TRBV3-1
size: many
DNA: TGTGCCAGCAGCCCCGGGACAGGGGGTAATGAGCAGTTCTTC
CDR3: CASSPGTGGNEQFF

J: TRBJ1-1
D: TRBD1
V: TRBV5-1
size: many
DNA: TGCGCCAGCAGCTTGAGCAGGGGGCTCAGTAGTACTGAAGCTTTCTTT
CDR3: CASSLSRGLSSTEAFF

J: TRBJ2-5
D: TRBD2
V: TRBV5-6
size: NA
DNA: TGTGCCAGCAGCGGTTGGACTAGTGGATCTCGGGAGACCCAGTACTTC
CDR3: CASSGWTSGSRETQYF

J: TRBJ2-7
D: TRBD1
V: TRBV3-1
size: NA
DNA: TGTGCCAGCAGCCGAATTCAGGGGGCCTCCTACGAGCAGTACTTC
CDR3: CASSRIQGASYEQYF

J: TRBJ2-2
D: TRBD1
V: TRBV18
size: many
DNA: TGTGCCAGCTCACCACCCGGGACAGGGTACACCGGGGAGCTGTTTTTT
CDR3: CASSPPGTGYTGELFF

J: TRBJ2-7
D: TRBD2
V: TRBV4-1
size: NA
DNA: TGCGCCAGCACCCCAATCATCGGGGGGAGGTTTGAGCAGTACTTC
CDR3: CASTPIIGGRFEQYF

J: TRBJ1-1
D: NA
V: TRBV7-9
size: few
DNA: TGTGCCAGCAGCTTAGCGACGGACAGCCGACTCAACACTGAAGCTTTCTTT
CDR3: CASSLATDSRLNTEAFF

J: TRBJ2-1
D: NA
V: TRBV3-1
size: many
DNA: TGTGCCAGCAGCCGAACCCTGGACTACAATGAGCAGTTCTTC
CDR3: CASSRTLDYNEQFF

J: TRBJ1-2
D: TRBD1
V: TRBV2
size: many
DNA: TGTGCCAGCAGTGTGGACAGGGGTCGCTATGGCTACACCTTC
CDR3: CASSVDRGRYGYTF